This T cell receptor beta chain stems from a study of patients and donors after allogeneic stem cell transplantation (dated by TCRdb to about 2020). This clonotype appeared a few times. The antigen it binds to is not known. Per-base qualities were not stored, and no clone one base away is much larger. The library relied on RT-PCR. Sequencing took place on a NextSeq 550. TCRdb's own reprocessing of the public reads used fastp at Q25 and MiXCR and kept productive beta chains. Each CDR3 protein gets just one entry, which takes the most common genes and DNA from the rows behind it. The sample table shows about 960,000 distinct CDR3 sequences, and roughly 18% are seen once. The ten top clones hold under 6.5% of the sample. The germline V gene yields SGHRS for CDR1 and YFSETQ for CDR2. The CDR3 has 16 amino acids, counting the end cysteine and phenylalanine. Only the CDR3 part of the read is kept: 48 bases, read in frame from the first base. V gives up 1 base and J gives up 1 base, and the segment between their germline ends measures 15 bases.

This TCR came from a human donor who was either an allogeneic HSCT recipient or a stem cell or donor lymphocyte infusion donor (not recorded which). It is not recorded whose cells these are; they may come from a transplant donor. Sequenced sample: blood, either unsorted or a sorted T cell fraction (not recorded which). The sequence links TRBV5-1 to TRBJ2-7; 5 matching bases give a weak D call of TRBD1. The CDR3 protein sequence reads: CASSLPQASFSYEQYF. The DNA sequence reads TGCGCCAGCAGCTTGCCACAGGCAAGTTTTTCCTACGAGCAGTACTTC.